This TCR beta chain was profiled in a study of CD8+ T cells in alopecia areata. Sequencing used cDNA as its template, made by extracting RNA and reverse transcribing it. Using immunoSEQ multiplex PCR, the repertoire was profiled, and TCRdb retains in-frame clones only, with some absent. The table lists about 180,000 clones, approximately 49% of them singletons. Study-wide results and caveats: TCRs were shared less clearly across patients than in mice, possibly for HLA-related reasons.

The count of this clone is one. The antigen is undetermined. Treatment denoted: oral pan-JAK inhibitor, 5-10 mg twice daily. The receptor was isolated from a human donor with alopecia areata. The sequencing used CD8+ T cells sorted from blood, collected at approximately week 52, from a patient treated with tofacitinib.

This CDR3 reads CASSLEEDTQYF. The CDR3 nucleotides read TGTGCCAGCAGCTTAGAAGAAGATACGCAGTATTTT. The chain joins TRBV11-2 to TRBJ2-3; D not certain. V was cut by 0 bases and J by 5 bases, with 3 bases left in between. This CDR3 spans 12 amino acids. Germline-derived CDR1 and CDR2 are SGHAT and FQNNGV.